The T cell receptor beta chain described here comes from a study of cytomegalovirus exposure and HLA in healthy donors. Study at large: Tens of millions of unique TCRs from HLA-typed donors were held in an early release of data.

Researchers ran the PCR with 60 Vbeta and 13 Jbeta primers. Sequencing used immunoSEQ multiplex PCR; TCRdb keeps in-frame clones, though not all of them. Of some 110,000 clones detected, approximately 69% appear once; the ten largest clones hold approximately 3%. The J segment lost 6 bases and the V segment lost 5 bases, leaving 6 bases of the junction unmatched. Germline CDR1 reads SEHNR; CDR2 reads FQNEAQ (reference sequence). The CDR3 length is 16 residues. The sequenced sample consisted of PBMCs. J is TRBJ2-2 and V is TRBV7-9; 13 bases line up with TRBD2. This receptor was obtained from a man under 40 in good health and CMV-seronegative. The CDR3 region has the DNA TGTGCCAGCAGCCGCTACGGGACTAGCGGGGCCGGGGAGCTGTTTTTT. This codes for CASSRYGTSGAGELFF.